These 11 T cell receptor beta chains came from one sample sequenced in a study of Ad26.COV2.S vaccination and SARS-CoV-2 variants (dated by TCRdb to 2020 to 2022). The meaning of the sample's treatment or condition label: some 20 received Ad26.COV2.S at low or high dose, single or two shots; five or six received placebo; per-sample allocation not given. Repertoires of vaccine and placebo recipients were sequenced from samples collected on day 63 after the first injection. Library prep was done by the immunoSEQ multiplex PCR assay. Here the immuneACCESS table is served through TCRdb, limited to in-frame sequences with V and J called. Missing clones are a known gap in these copies; in checked studies unresolved V genes cover under half, and the rest lacks a known reason. For this sample there are about 410,000 clones; around 91% appear just once. Together, the top ten hold under 2% of the sample.

The sample consisted of peripheral blood, taken in a trial of Ad26.COV2.S vaccine versus placebo. These receptors came from a person between 18 and 60 years old who received the Ad26.COV2.S COVID-19 vaccine or a placebo.

This chain connects TRBV7-9 to TRBJ2-7, with 10 bases that match TRBD2. The CDR3 contains 16 residues. Unmatched junction bases numbered 10, after V lost 5 bases and J lost 3 bases. From germline, CDR1 is SEHNR and CDR2 FQNEAQ (reference sequence). The CDR3 reads CASSQYTGLAVYEQYF. DNA of the CDR3: TGTGCCAGCAGCCAATATACTGGACTAGCGGTCTACGAGCAGTACTTC.

The chain couples TRBV4-2 to TRBJ2-7; D uncertain. Trimming removed 1 base from V and 5 bases from J, with 12 bases in between. In germline, CDR1 is LGHNA, CDR2 YNFKEQ. The CDR3 runs to 14 residues. The CDR3 DNA sequence: TGTGCCAGCAGCCAAGTAGGCCGAGAGGACGAGCAGTACTTC. Translating it yields CASSQVGREDEQYF.

The chain uses TRBV28 and TRBJ2-7; D is perhaps TRBD2 (5 bases). V lost 4 bases and J lost 0, with 13 bases in between. The CDR3 consists of 15 residues. Germline V gene sequence: CDR1 MDHEN, CDR2 SYDVKM. The CDR3 DNA reads TGTGCCAGCAGTTCCCAGGAACGGGGCTCCTACGAGCAGTACTTC. As protein: CASSSQERGSYEQYF.

This chain uses TRBV5-6 with TRBJ1-4; 8 nucleotides match TRBD1. Germline CDR1 reads SGHDT; CDR2 reads YYEEEE. V gave up 3 bases and J gave up 3 bases; unmatched junction bases: 4. The CDR3 loop spans 15 amino acids. CDR3 nucleotide sequence: TGTGCCAGCAGCTCAGGACAGGGACCTAATGAAAAACTGTTTTTT. Protein: CASSSGQGPNEKLFF.

The rearrangement uses TRBV19 and TRBJ2-1, with 11 bases aligning to TRBD2. The CDR3 length is 17 residues. Germline V CDR1 and CDR2: LNHDA, SQIVND (reference sequence). V was clipped by 0 bases and J by 7 bases; unmatched bases: 8. For the CDR3, the DNA is TGTGCCAGTAGTATAGAGGCTAGCGGGAGGATAATGAATGAGCAGTTCTTC. Its translation is CASSIEASGRIMNEQFF.

Only a few counts were recorded for this clone. This chain links TRBV27 with TRBJ1-3; 8 nucleotides line up with TRBD1. V gave up 6 bases and J gave up 2 bases; unmatched junction bases: 9. CDR3 length: 16 residues. The germline CDR1 and CDR2 sequences are MNHEY and SMNVEV (reference sequence). The CDR3 coding sequence is TGTGCCAGCAGCGACACAGGGGGAAGGCCTGGAAACACCATATATTTT. Protein product: CASSDTGGRPGNTIYF.

This clone has a handful of counts. For the CDR3, the DNA is TGCGCCAGCAGCTTGGATGGGTCCAATGAAAAACTGTTTTTT. Amino acid sequence: CASSLDGSNEKLFF. The gene calls are TRBV5-1 and TRBJ1-4; the D is unclear. Trimming shortened V by 0 bases and J by 5 bases, and 8 bases separated the two germline ends. Per germline, CDR1 SGHRS and CDR2 YFSETQ. The CDR3 consists of 14 residues.

The chain links TRBV6-5 to TRBJ2-3; maybe TRBD2 (5 bases). V was cut by 6 bases and J by 0 bases, with 10 bases left in between. The CDR3 totals 14 residues. The V gene's germline CDR1 is MNHEY and CDR2 SVGAGI. The CDR3 DNA reads as TGTGCCAGCAGCTTACTAGATAGCACAGATACGCAGTATTTT. The encoded protein is CASSLLDSTDTQYF.

The rearrangement joins TRBV21-1 to TRBJ2-3; the table names TRBD2, a call not compared with the DNA. TRBV21-1 is a pseudogene. CDR3 length: 16 amino acids. The CDR3 here is CASSNNSGSSTDTQYF. The CDR3 DNA is TGTGCCAGCAGCAATAACAGCGGGAGTAGCACAGATACGCAGTATTTT.

This clone was seen a few times. The rearrangement links TRBV5-1 to TRBJ1-2, with D hard to call. The V gene's germline CDR1 is SGHRS and CDR2 YFSETQ. V lost 0 bases to trimming and J lost 1 base, with 7 bases between them. The CDR3 has 14 residues. CDR3 bases: TGCGCCAGCAGCTTGGGCGGATTTAACTATGGCTACACCTTC. This gives the protein CASSLGGFNYGYTF.

The rearrangement links TRBV28 to TRBJ1-2, with TRBD1 identical over 7 bases. CDR1 MDHEN and CDR2 SYDVKM come from the germline V gene. The CDR3 is 15 amino acids. V was clipped by 4 bases and J by 5 bases; unmatched bases: 10. The CDR3 coding sequence is TGTGCCAGCAGTTCAGGGGGGCGGGTCAGTTATGGCTACACCTTC. Amino acids: CASSSGGRVSYGYTF.